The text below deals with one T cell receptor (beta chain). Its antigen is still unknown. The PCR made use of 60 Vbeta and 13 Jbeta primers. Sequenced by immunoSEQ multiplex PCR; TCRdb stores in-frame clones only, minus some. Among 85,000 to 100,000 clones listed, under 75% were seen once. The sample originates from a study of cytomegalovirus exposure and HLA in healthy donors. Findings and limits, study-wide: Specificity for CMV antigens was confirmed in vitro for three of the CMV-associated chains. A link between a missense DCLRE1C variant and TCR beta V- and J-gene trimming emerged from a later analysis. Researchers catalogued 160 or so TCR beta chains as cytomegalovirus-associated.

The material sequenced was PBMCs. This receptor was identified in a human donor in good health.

The CDR3 sequence: CASSPPGQGGVGEKLFF. The CDR3 nucleotides are TGTGCCAGCAGCCCCCCGGGACAGGGGGGTGTCGGTGAAAAACTGTTTTTT. V gene TRBV7-9 combines with J gene TRBJ1-4; 11 bases line up with TRBD1. Germline values: CDR1 SEHNR, CDR2 FQNEAQ (reference sequence). V shed 5 bases, J shed 7 bases, and the junction held 12 bases outside the gene matches. The CDR3 consists of 17 residues. Together with reference TRBV7-9 and TRBJ1-4, the CDR3 gives the full variable domain: DTGVSQNPRHKITKRGQNVTFRCDPISEHNRLYWYRQTLGQGPEFLTYFQNEAQLEKSRLLSDRFSAERPKGSFSTLEIQRTEQGDSAMYLCASSPPGQGGVGEKLFFGSGTQLSVL.